This T cell receptor (beta chain) was captured by sequencing in a study of cytomegalovirus exposure and HLA in healthy donors. The PCR employed 60 Vbeta primers together with 13 Jbeta primers. Only in-frame clones appear in the TCRdb table, and some are missing; sequencing was by immunoSEQ multiplex PCR. Among tens of thousands of clones listed, roughly 80% were seen once. Study results and caveats: In most subjects, TCR beta sequences reportedly gave accurate predictions of HLA-A and HLA-B alleles. The study assumed roughly uniform donor sequencing depth for presence/absence analyses. As a later analysis revealed, the rate of TCR association differed by HLA locus, with DRB1 most and HLA-C fewest.

Turning to this clone: Its specificity is unknown.

This TCR was recovered from a woman aged 35 to 49 in good health and CMV-seropositive. Material for sequencing was PBMCs.

CDR3 nucleotides: TGTGCTAGTGTTTCAGGTTCTCTGACCGGGGAGCTGTTTTTT. As protein: CASVSGSLTGELFF. The chain recombines TRBV12-5 with TRBJ2-2; D gene ambiguous. This CDR3 has 14 residues. Germline lookup yields CDR1 LGHNT and CDR2 FRNRAP. The V gene lost 7 bases and the J gene lost 5 bases, with 14 bases spanning the gap.